Following are 4 T cell receptor beta chains from one sample sequenced in a study of T cell repertoires in cytomegalovirus infection. One entry per CDR3 protein results from TCRdb running MiXCR on the reads. The data contain approximately 750,000 distinct CDR3 sequences, about a third of them singletons. Specimen: PBMCs. The origin of the receptors is a human donor in good health (CMV status not recorded). Some clones in this sample may be carry-over from other donors' samples.

This clonotype occurred a few times. The chain carries TRBV7-2 and TRBJ2-1, with D perhaps TRBD1 or TRBD2 (5 bases each). The CDR3 contains 14 residues. The V gene lost 5 bases and the J gene lost 4 bases, with 12 bases spanning the gap. Germline V gene data show CDR1 as SGHTA and CDR2 as FQGNSA. The CDR3 loop reads CASSDRDAYNEQFF. Written as DNA, the CDR3 is TGTGCCAGCAGCGACCGGGACGCTTACAATGAGCAGTTCTTC. Using reference TRBV7-2 and TRBJ2-1 for the parts outside the CDR3, the full variable domain is GAGVSQSPSNKVTEKGKDVELRCDPISGHTALYWYRQSLGQGLEFLIYFQGNSAPDKSGLPSDRFSAERTGGSVSTLTIQRTQQEDSAVYLCASSDRDAYNEQFFGPGTRLTVL.

V gene TRBV6-5 combines with J gene TRBJ2-7; 7 bases map to TRBD2. V gave up 2 bases and J gave up 1 base; unmatched junction bases: 5. The CDR3 is 15 residues long. CDR1 is MNHEY, CDR2 SVGAGI, per germline. Here the CDR3 reads CASSYVGRGSYEQYF. DNA for the CDR3: TGTGCCAGCAGTTACGTGGGGAGGGGATCCTACGAGCAGTACTTC.

This clonotype was recorded many times. This sequence joins TRBV12-3 or TRBV12-4 and TRBJ1-5; D remains ambiguous. The CDR3 length is 13 residues. The V end lost 6 bases, the J end lost 0 bases, and 6 bases lay between the germline ends. DNA of the CDR3: TGTGCCAGCAGCTTGGGTAGCAATCAGCCCCAGCATTTT. It yields the protein CASSLGSNQPQHF.

This clonotype has a handful of counts. The rearrangement joins TRBV7-2 to TRBJ2-2; 10 bases match TRBD2. This CDR3 spans 17 amino acids. Germline CDR1 and CDR2: SGHTA and FQGNSA. V dropped 10 bases and J dropped 3; count of bases not matched to a gene: 14. CDR3 sequence reads: CATKRSSGGADTGELFF. DNA of the CDR3: TGTGCCACCAAGCGGTCCAGCGGGGGGGCCGACACCGGGGAGCTGTTTTTT.